Listed here are 26 T cell receptor beta chains from one sample, sequenced in a study of blood T cell repertoires in COVID-19. Data came from immunoSEQ multiplex PCR; TCRdb stores just in-frame clones and leaves some out. The table shows hundreds of thousands of clones, with 89% occurring only once. The sample comprised peripheral blood. These receptors originate from a man in his forties with acute or convalescent COVID-19.

J is TRBJ2-7 and V is TRBV4-1; D not resolved. Germline V lookup: CDR1 MGHRA, CDR2 YSYEKL. The CDR3 loop spans 14 amino acids. Trimming removed 7 bases at V and 3 bases at J, with 16 bases between. The CDR3 sequence: CASKAEPTLYEQYF. CDR3 in DNA: TGCGCCAGCAAGGCGGAACCGACCCTCTACGAGCAGTACTTC.

The chain carries TRBV6-6 and TRBJ2-6, with 7 bases identical to TRBD2. Germline CDR1 is MNHNY and CDR2 is SVGAGI (reference sequence). This CDR3 has 15 residues. V trimming: 5 bases; J trimming: 1 base; junction bases outside the gene matches: 2. The CDR3 loop reads CASSRTSSGANVLTF. For the CDR3, the DNA is TGTGCCAGCAGTAGGACTAGTTCTGGGGCCAACGTCCTGACTTTC.

This chain links TRBV2 with TRBJ1-3; D gene ambiguous. CDR1 is SNHLY and CDR2 is FYNNEI in the germline V gene. This CDR3 comprises 12 residues. V lost 6 bases and J 2 bases, leaving 5 bases between the germline ends. The DNA of the CDR3 is TGTGCCAGCAGCGGTACTGGAAACACCATATATTTT. Encoded protein: CASSGTGNTIYF. Combining the CDR3 with reference TRBV2 and TRBJ1-3 gives the whole variable domain EPEVTQTPSHQVTQMGQEVILRCVPISNHLYFYWYRQILGQKVEFLVSFYNNEISEKSEIFDDQFSVERPDGSNFTLKIRSTKLEDSAMYFCASSGTGNTIYFGEGSWLTVV.

The chain is built from TRBV23-1 and TRBJ1-5, with 10 bases lining up with TRBD1. TRBV23-1 is an ORF, and what it does is uncertain. V gave up 6 bases and J gave up 11 bases; unmatched junction bases: 13. The CDR3 is 15 amino acids. The CDR3 sequence is CASSSKGTGEWSQHF. In DNA form, the CDR3 reads TGCGCCAGCAGCTCTAAGGGGACAGGGGAATGGTCCCAGCATTTT.

The chain joins TRBV5-1 to TRBJ2-7, with TRBD1 matching 10 bases. Germline-derived CDR1 and CDR2 are SGHRS and YFSETQ. Unmatched junction bases numbered 7, after V lost 3 bases and J lost 4 bases. CDR3 size: 15 residues. Written as DNA, the CDR3 is TGCGCCAGCAGCTCCCGGGACAGGGGACTTTACGAGCAGTACTTC. Its protein is CASSSRDRGLYEQYF.

About this clone: The same CDR3 also results from other DNA sequences found in this sample. The CDR3 protein is CASSLAVIAGSTDTQYF. CDR3 bases: TGCGCCAGCAGCTTGGCCGTGATCGCGGGGAGCACAGATACGCAGTATTTT. The chain joins TRBV5-1 to TRBJ2-3; a weak D match, TRBD2 (6 bases). The ends were cut back, 0 bases at V and 0 bases at J, with 14 bases in the middle. Germline V gene data show CDR1 as SGHRS and CDR2 as YFSETQ. There are 17 residues in the CDR3.

This clone has just one count. The V call is TRBV9, the J call TRBJ2-2; 10 bases are a match to TRBD2. V dropped 0 bases and J dropped 1; count of bases not matched to a gene: 3. The CDR3 consists of 17 residues. Germline-derived CDR1 and CDR2 are SGDLS and YYNGEE. CDR3 bases: TGTGCCAGCAGCGTAGTAGCGGGGGGTCAGAACACCGGGGAGCTGTTTTTT. It codes for CASSVVAGGQNTGELFF.

Here the CDR3 reads CASSPGAETQYF. In DNA form, the CDR3 reads TGTGCCAGCAGCCCAGGGGCAGAGACCCAGTACTTC. The chain has TRBV7-2 and TRBJ2-5, with a weak D call TRBD1 (6 bases). Trimming left V 5 bases short and J 4 bases short, with 8 bases between. CDR3 length: 12 residues. Germline-derived CDR1 and CDR2 are SGHTA and FQGNSA.

V is TRBV28 and J is TRBJ1-1; D perhaps matches TRBD1 (6 bases). Trimming cost V 4 bases and J 2 bases, with 11 bases left between them. The V gene's germline CDR1 is MDHEN and CDR2 SYDVKM. The CDR3 is 14 amino acids. CDR3 in DNA: TGTGCCAGCAGTTATCAGGGGATAAACACTGAAGCTTTCTTT. It specifies CASSYQGINTEAFF.

This chain joins TRBV6-1 and TRBJ1-5; 7 bases are a match to TRBD1. V lost 2 bases to trimming and J lost 5 bases; unmatched junction nucleotides: 0. Germline V gene lookup returns CDR1 MNHNS and CDR2 SASEGT. The length of the CDR3 is 13 residues. Here the CDR3 reads CASSERGHQPQHF. The CDR3 DNA reads TGTGCCAGCAGTGAAAGGGGGCATCAGCCCCAGCATTTT.

The J gene is TRBJ1-1, the V gene TRBV2; tentatively, D is TRBD1 (5 bases). V lost 11 bases and J 4 bases, leaving 32 bases between the germline ends. This CDR3 contains 18 residues. CDR1 and CDR2 (germline): SNHLY, FYNNEI. In DNA form, the CDR3 reads TGTGCCGGACGAACCGGGACTCTATGGGCCAGGAGGGGCACTGAAGCTTTCTTT. It codes for CAGRTGTLWARRGTEAFF. The full variable domain, its missing parts supplied by reference TRBV2 and TRBJ1-1, is EPEVTQTPSHQVTQMGQEVILRCVPISNHLYFYWYRQILGQKVEFLVSFYNNEISEKSEIFDDQFSVERPDGSNFTLKIRSTKLEDSAMYFCAGRTGTLWARRGTEAFFGQGTRLTVV.

The chain uses TRBV27 and TRBJ1-2; D is possibly TRBD1 (5 bases). CDR3 length equals 15 residues. The V gene's germline CDR1 is MNHEY and CDR2 SMNVEV (reference sequence). Trimming stripped 2 bases from V and 7 bases from J, with 17 bases between. For the CDR3, the DNA is TGTGCCAGCAGTTTAAGGGGTCTTTTATCTCCTGGCTACACCTTC. Amino acid sequence: CASSLRGLLSPGYTF.

The gene calls are TRBV3-1 (or the pseudogene TRBV3-2) and TRBJ1-5; D remains ambiguous. The CDR3 spans 14 residues. Germline assignment: CDR1 LGHDT and CDR2 YNNKEL (reference sequence). Trimming removed 2 bases from V and 7 bases from J, with 12 bases in between. CDR3 nucleotide sequence: TGTGCCAGCAGCCAACGGTTTATGAAGCAGCCCCAGCATTTT. Its protein is CASSQRFMKQPQHF.

The rearrangement links TRBV27 to TRBJ2-5; weak D call: TRBD2 (6 bases). Germline CDR1 MNHEY, CDR2 SMNVEV (reference sequence). The CDR3 is 14 residues long. V lost 1 base to trimming and J lost 4 bases, with 10 bases between them. The CDR3 DNA reads as TGTGCCAGCAGTTTATTTAGGGGAGGAGAGACCCAGTACTTC. It encodes CASSLFRGGETQYF.

The chain has TRBV5-5 and TRBJ2-7; D is perhaps TRBD1 (5 bases). There are 16 residues in the CDR3. Trimming took 2 bases from V and 3 from J, leaving 18 bases between them. Per the germline V gene, CDR1 is SGHKS and CDR2 is YYEKEE (reference sequence). The CDR3 DNA sequence: TGTGCCAGCAGCTTTGATTGGGCAGGGCCGTTCTACGAGCAGTACTTC. Its protein product is CASSFDWAGPFYEQYF.

This chain connects TRBV5-1 to TRBJ2-2; 10 nucleotides agree with TRBD2. CDR3 length: 18 amino acids. CDR1 is SGHRS, CDR2 YFSETQ, per germline. V lost 1 base to trimming and J lost 0 bases; unmatched junction nucleotides: 6. The CDR3 is CASSLPLAGGTNTGELFF. The CDR3 coding sequence is TGCGCCAGCAGCTTGCCATTAGCGGGGGGTACGAACACCGGGGAGCTGTTTTTT.

This clone was observed a single time. This chain links TRBV9 with TRBJ2-5; tentative D call: TRBD2 (6 bases). The germline CDR1 and CDR2 sequences are SGDLS and YYNGEE. The CDR3 consists of 14 residues. Deletions cut 0 bases from V and 5 bases from J, with 11 bases between. The CDR3 protein is CASSVGGMEETQYF. CDR3 DNA: TGTGCCAGCAGCGTAGGCGGGATGGAGGAGACCCAGTACTTC.

The rearrangement links TRBV19 to TRBJ2-2; 8 bases line up with TRBD1. Germline V CDR1 and CDR2: LNHDA, SQIVND (reference sequence). With 1 base clipped from V and 6 bases from J, the junction kept 4 bases outside the gene matches. This CDR3 has 15 amino acids. CDR3 region: CASSIGQGLAGELFF. For the CDR3, the DNA is TGTGCCAGTAGTATAGGACAGGGGTTGGCCGGGGAGCTGTTTTTT.

V is TRBV5-1 and J is TRBJ1-2; the D gene is possibly TRBD1 (6 bases). The germline V gene encodes CDR1 SGHRS and CDR2 YFSETQ. Trimming cost V 4 bases and J 7 bases, with 20 bases left between them. The CDR3 sequence is 15 residues long. DNA of the CDR3: TGCGCCAGCAGCGCCGGGACACCCCCGTCGTCTGGCTACACCTTC. Protein: CASSAGTPPSSGYTF.

V is TRBV18 and J is TRBJ1-5; D not resolved. From germline, CDR1 is KGHSH and CDR2 LQKENI. This CDR3 contains 13 residues. V was trimmed by 2 bases and J by 9 bases, leaving 11 bases between them. The CDR3 is CASSPSPRGPQHF. In DNA, the CDR3 is TGTGCCAGCTCACCAAGTCCGAGAGGGCCCCAGCATTTT.

The chain recombines TRBV7-2 with TRBJ2-1, with 8 bases matching TRBD1. Germline-derived CDR1 and CDR2 are SGHTA and FQGNSA. This CDR3 region has 11 residues. The V gene end was trimmed by 10 bases and the J gene end by 7 bases; junction bases not matched to a gene: 3. CDR3 coding DNA: TGTGCCACCACAGGGGGGAATGAGCAGTTCTTC. Its protein product is CATTGGNEQFF.

The chain has TRBV9 and TRBJ1-2; tentative D call: TRBD1 (5 bases). Trimming stripped 0 bases from V and 11 bases from J, with 20 bases between. The CDR3 has 15 amino acids. Germline CDR1 SGDLS, CDR2 YYNGEE. CDR3 residues: CASSVDLAGSNRYTF. The DNA of the CDR3 is TGTGCCAGCAGCGTAGATCTGGCAGGGTCTAACAGATACACCTTC.

The CDR3 nucleotides are TGTGCCAGCAGCTTAGACTCAGGGGCTGACACTGAAGCTTTCTTT. This codes for CASSLDSGADTEAFF. J is TRBJ1-1 and V is TRBV7-8, with D possibly matching TRBD1 (6 bases). CDR3 length equals 15 residues. The V end lost 1 base, the J end lost 3 bases, and 12 bases lay between the germline ends. The germline CDR1 and CDR2 sequences are SGHVS and FQNEAQ.

The CDR3 DNA follows: TGTGCCAGCAGCTTAGTCCTGGCGGGGGGCACTGAAGCTTTCTTT. This encodes CASSLVLAGGTEAFF. The chain links TRBV7-2 to TRBJ1-1; D might be TRBD1 (5 bases). CDR1 is SGHTA and CDR2 is FQGNSA in the germline V gene. The CDR3 contains 15 residues. V was shortened by 1 base and J by 4 bases, with 13 bases between the two germline ends.

The chain links TRBV4-1 to TRBJ1-1, with 7 bases identical to TRBD1. After removal of 2 bases from V and 6 bases from J, the junction contained 6 bases not matched to a gene. CDR1 is MGHRA and CDR2 is YSYEKL in the germline V gene. This CDR3 contains 14 residues. The CDR3 coding sequence is TGCGCCAGCAGCCAAAGAGACAGGGTCTCTGAAGCTTTCTTT. Translated, it gives CASSQRDRVSEAFF.

The chain couples TRBV10-1 to TRBJ1-1, with 9 bases fitting TRBD1. Trimming took 3 bases from V and 1 from J; bases not matched to a gene: 9. This CDR3 comprises 17 residues. From germline, CDR1 is WNHNN and CDR2 SYGVQD (reference sequence). As DNA, the CDR3 is TGCGCCAGCAGTGAACGGGACAGGGTATGGTGGAACACTGAAGCTTTCTTT. This codes for CASSERDRVWWNTEAFF.